The 17 T cell receptor beta chains presented below share a single source sample, sequenced in a study of blood T cell repertoires in COVID-19. Produced via immunoSEQ multiplex PCR; TCRdb's table is partial and in-frame only. The sample comprises around 56,000 clones, 80% of which are singletons, and approximately 7% rests with the top ten. The sequenced sample was peripheral blood. These receptors originate from a man between 60 and 75 years old with acute or convalescent COVID-19.

This sequence joins TRBV30 and TRBJ2-5; 14 bases map to TRBD2. This CDR3 is built from 16 residues. The ends lost 3 bases at V and 2 bases at J; junction bases unmatched: 5. From germline, CDR1 is GTSNPN and CDR2 SVGIG (reference sequence). The DNA for the CDR3 is TGTGCCTGGAGCCGACTAGCGGGGGGGCGGCAAGAGACCCAGTACTTC. This translates into CAWSRLAGGRQETQYF.

The J gene is TRBJ2-1, the V gene TRBV7-8, with TRBD2 identical over 16 bases. V gave up 4 bases and J gave up 3 bases; unmatched junction bases: 6. The CDR3 spans 18 residues. Germline V gene sequence: CDR1 SGHVS, CDR2 FQNEAQ. CDR3 in DNA: TGTGCCAGCAGCTATGGGACTAGCGGGGGGGTTAACTACAATGAGCAGTTCTTC. Protein: CASSYGTSGGVNYNEQFF.

This rearrangement joins TRBV29-1 to TRBJ2-5; a possible D gene is TRBD2 (6 bases). Germline-derived CDR1 and CDR2 are SQVTM and ANQGSEA. V was clipped by 7 bases and J by 5 bases, with 11 bases between them. The CDR3 contains 11 residues. CDR3 region: CSGGVAETQYF. The CDR3 region has the DNA TGCAGCGGCGGGGTGGCGGAGACCCAGTACTTC.

This clone appeared a single time. The chain links TRBV5-5 to TRBJ2-1; 10 nucleotides align to TRBD2. The ends lost 4 bases at V and 9 bases at J; junction bases unmatched: 10. Germline V gene lookup returns CDR1 SGHKS and CDR2 YYEKEE (reference sequence). The CDR3 totals 15 residues. The CDR3 loop is CASSHPSGGAPEQFF. CDR3 sequence (DNA): TGTGCCAGCAGCCACCCGAGCGGGGGGGCTCCTGAGCAGTTCTTC.

This clone occurred once. The CDR3 loop is CASGVRGAVTGELFF. CDR3 nucleotides: TGTGCCAGCGGCGTGCGGGGGGCCGTCACCGGGGAGCTGTTTTTT. The rearrangement uses TRBV7-6 and TRBJ2-2; 8 positions match TRBD2. V gave up 8 bases and J gave up 4 bases; unmatched junction bases: 9. CDR1 SGHVS and CDR2 FNYEAQ come from the germline V gene. The CDR3 length is 15 residues.

This sequence joins TRBV9 and TRBJ2-1, with TRBD2 matching over 9 bases. Looked up from germline, CDR1 is SGDLS and CDR2 is YYNGEE. The CDR3 contains 17 residues. Trimming took 0 bases from V and 2 from J; bases not matched to a gene: 6. CDR3 DNA sequence: TGTGCCAGCAGCGTAGAACTGGGCGGGGGGGCCTACAATGAGCAGTTCTTC. It encodes CASSVELGGGAYNEQFF.

The rearrangement joins TRBV9 to TRBJ1-6; 7 nucleotides match TRBD1. Per the germline V gene, CDR1 is SGDLS and CDR2 is YYNGEE. J gave up 8 bases and V 3 bases, and 8 bases lay outside the gene matches. The CDR3 totals 15 residues. CDR3 sequence: CASSEGTAGHSPLHF. In DNA, the CDR3 is TGTGCCAGCAGCGAAGGGACAGCTGGACATTCACCCCTCCACTTT.

This clone was observed a handful of times. The chain carries TRBV19 and TRBJ1-2, with a possible D match to TRBD1 (5 bases). Germline assignment: CDR1 LNHDA and CDR2 SQIVND (reference sequence). Trimming left V 4 bases short and J 4 bases short, with 19 bases between. CDR3 length equals 16 residues. CDR3 sequence (DNA): TGTGCCAGTAGTAGCGGGACCAGGGTAAATCGCTATGGCTACACCTTC. Its protein is CASSSGTRVNRYGYTF. The variable domain in full, completed from reference TRBV19 and TRBJ1-2, reads DGGITQSPKYLFRKEGQNVTLSCEQNLNHDAMYWYRQDPGQGLRLIYYSQIVNDFQKGDIAEGYSVSREKKESFPLTVTSAQKNPTAFYLCASSSGTRVNRYGYTFGSGTRLTVV.

The chain carries TRBV4-2 and TRBJ1-2; unclear D gene. V gave up 4 bases and J gave up 3 bases, with 12 bases separating them. The CDR3 has 14 residues. The germline CDR1 and CDR2 sequences are LGHNA and YNFKEQ. The DNA for the CDR3 is TGTGCCAGCAGCCTCGAGGCGGTAGACTATGGCTACACCTTC. Its protein is CASSLEAVDYGYTF.

Concerning this clone itself: The sample holds other DNA sequences that translate to the same CDR3. This chain connects TRBV7-3 to TRBJ2-5, with TRBD2 as a possible D gene (5 bases). The CDR3 extends over 14 amino acids. Germline CDR1 is SGHTA and CDR2 is FQGTGA. The V gene lost 0 bases and the J gene lost 5 bases, with 10 bases spanning the gap. As DNA, the CDR3 is TGTGCCAGCAGCTTAACCTCCAGCGGTGAGACCCAGTACTTC. As protein: CASSLTSSGETQYF. The whole variable domain, remainder taken from reference TRBV7-3 and TRBJ2-5, is GAGVSQTPSNKVTEKGKYVELRCDPISGHTALYWYRQSLGQGPEFLIYFQGTGAADDSGLPNDRFFAVRPEGSVSTLKIQRTERGDSAVYLCASSLTSSGETQYFGPGTRLLVL.

The rearrangement uses TRBV11-2 and TRBJ2-7; 7 bases agree with TRBD1. The trim removed 4 bases at V and 3 bases at J, leaving 3 bases unmatched. The CDR3 length is 13 residues. Germline V gene sequence: CDR1 SGHAT, CDR2 FQNNGV. The CDR3 spells CASSSGQRYEQYF. The CDR3 nucleotides are TGTGCCAGCAGCTCGGGACAGCGCTACGAGCAGTACTTC.

CDR3 protein: CASSLSSGGVAKNIQYF. DNA for the CDR3: TGTGCCAGCAGTTTATCTAGCGGGGGGGTAGCCAAAAACATTCAGTACTTC. The V call is TRBV28, the J call TRBJ2-4; 12 bases fit TRBD2. The trim removed 1 base at V and 0 bases at J, leaving 1 base unmatched. The germline CDR1 and CDR2 sequences are MDHEN and SYDVKM. The CDR3 has 17 residues.

In its sample, this clone was seen a few times. The rearrangement uses TRBV27 and TRBJ2-3; 14 nucleotides agree with TRBD2. Looked up from germline, CDR1 is MNHEY and CDR2 is SMNVEV (reference sequence). Germline trimming cut 5 bases from V and 0 bases from J; bases unmatched to any gene: 7. This CDR3 comprises 18 residues. Here the CDR3 reads CASSPGTSGGPSTDTQYF. The CDR3 DNA follows: TGTGCCAGCAGTCCAGGGACTAGCGGGGGCCCTAGCACAGATACGCAGTATTTT.

The V gene is TRBV3-1 (or the pseudogene TRBV3-2), the J gene TRBJ1-6; D is unresolved. Germline-derived CDR1 and CDR2 are LGHDT and YNNKEL (reference sequence). CDR3 size: 15 residues. The V end lost 4 bases, the J end lost 5 bases, and 12 bases lay between the germline ends. As DNA, the CDR3 is TGTGCCAGCAGCCCCGGTAGTCTCGATAATTCACCCCTCCACTTT. Its translation is CASSPGSLDNSPLHF.

The rearrangement links TRBV5-1 to TRBJ2-7; TRBD1 might be the D (6 bases). Germline V gene sequence: CDR1 SGHRS, CDR2 YFSETQ. The CDR3 is 12 residues long. V was clipped by 3 bases and J by 7 bases, with 11 bases between them. The CDR3 spells CASSSLGGEQYF. CDR3 DNA: TGCGCCAGCAGCTCCTTAGGGGGAGAGCAGTACTTC.

This clone was counted a single time. The gene calls are TRBV5-1 and TRBJ2-2, with TRBD1 identical over 8 bases. Looked up from germline, CDR1 is SGHRS and CDR2 is YFSETQ. V was clipped by 7 bases and J by 5 bases; unmatched bases: 7. The CDR3 is 14 residues long. The DNA for the CDR3 is TGCGCCAGCGGCCAGGGGGCTGAGACCGGGGAGCTGTTTTTT. Amino acid sequence: CASGQGAETGELFF.

This rearrangement joins TRBV5-1 to TRBJ2-1, with 8 bases lining up with TRBD1. CDR1 and CDR2 (germline): SGHRS, YFSETQ. V was clipped by 3 bases and J by 5 bases; unmatched bases: 4. The CDR3 consists of 14 residues. In DNA, the CDR3 is TGCGCCAGCAGCTCGACAGGGGTCCACAATGAGCAGTTCTTC. Translation gives CASSSTGVHNEQFF.